This T cell receptor beta chain was sequenced during a study of cytomegalovirus exposure and HLA in healthy donors (dated by TCRdb to 2016 to 2017). Some background on the complete study: An earlier analysis of around 600 of the donors reported roughly 300 Gb of sequence data and roughly 110 million unique TCR beta sequences from about 200 million T cells. Typing coverage varied by locus: about 629-630 donors for A, B, C, DRB1 and DQB1; roughly 560 for DQA1; more than 600 for DPA1; 450 to 480 for DPB1. All discovery cohort repertoires had been generated using a single sequencing platform. The T cell repertoires of several hundred subjects were profiled by immunosequencing and related to cytomegalovirus serostatus. Among roughly 370 genotyped donors of the cohort, an average of approximately 240,000 unique TCR beta nucleotide sequences were sequenced per donor, 15% to 20% of them non-productive. Approximately 310 gigabases of sequencing data and around 87 million unique TCR sequences were included in an early release covering several hundred HLA-typed donors. A later analysis re-analyzed previously published TCR beta repertoires from several hundred donors and added high-resolution HLA genotyping to study TCR occurrence patterns. In the later analysis, no new phenotypic data were used to find candidate immune exposures; instead, reliance was placed on TCR beta sequences and their occurrence across donors. Of the 398 genotyped donors, more than 75% were placed in the genetic ancestry cluster associated with self-reported Caucasian donors. An earlier analysis of approximately 630 of the donors applied high-throughput TCR beta sequencing to assess whether each TCR beta V gene segment acted as functional or pseudogenic. HLA typing covered class I and class II loci at four-digit resolution. Donor age, sex, ethnicity and CMV serostatus were compiled together with the repertoire data. The study aimed to test whether signatures of past pathogen exposure could be identified by cataloging public T cell receptors. High-throughput TCR immunosequencing, statistical association of individual TCRs with disease status, and machine learning were combined to predict cytomegalovirus infection status. A later genetic analysis took genome-wide SNP genotypes for about three fifths of the 666 donors and used that subset as a discovery cohort. Roughly 5 DR-DQ haplotypes were handled as single units for association and clustering, since linkage in the cohort was strong. Besides the first cohort of about 730 subjects, a separate validation cohort made up of over 95 different subjects was used.

To prepare the library, the immunoSEQ multiplex PCR assay was applied. A mixture of 60 forward primers for TCR Vbeta segments and 13 reverse primers for TCR Jbeta segments was used in the multiplex PCR. The CDR3 region of rearranged TCR beta genes was amplified from genomic DNA by a multiplex PCR assay. The Illumina HiSeq System was used to sequence the amplified TCR beta libraries as 87-base-pair reads. In the source study's methods: A later analysis tallied 75 million to 95 million unique TCR beta chains across the 666 repertoires, and approximately 9.9 million of those chains were shared by two or more donors. A nearest-neighbor algorithm error-corrected the raw reads and collapsed the reads into unique sequences, merging closely related sequences to remove PCR and sequencing errors. Alignment of CDR3 sequences to IMGT reference sequences was used to assign V, D and J gene segments. For a sequence to be retained, a match of at least six nucleotides to both a V gene segment and a J gene segment was required. Rearrangements were called productive when the CDR3 lacked stop codons and stayed in frame with V and J; all others were non-productive. CDR3 was defined by IMGT convention, running from the second conserved V-encoded cysteine to the conserved J-encoded phenylalanine. In an earlier analysis of more than 550 of the donors, sequences lacking an unambiguous match to a single V gene segment were excluded. An earlier analysis of fewer than 750 of the donors called V segments functional above 56.7% productive rearrangements and segregating when the between-donor standard deviation exceeded 5%. A statistical classification framework was developed to diagnose cytomegalovirus status using the catalog of TCR beta chain sequences. In a later analysis, V and J genes were assigned by comparing TCR nucleotide sequences against IMGT/GENE-DB human TR gene sequences. In a later analysis, CDR3 sequences and most-parsimonious VDJ recombination scenarios were assigned using the TCRdist pipeline. In a later analysis, each TCR beta chain was defined by its CDR3 amino acid sequence together with its V-gene family, and reads without a unique V-gene family were excluded. A later analysis removed 500 to 600 highly shared, low-generation-probability nucleotide sequences to deal with suspected cross-contamination and a sequencing artifact. A later analysis calculated a clonal expansion index for each public chain from normalized within-repertoire ranks of inferred template counts. In a later analysis, generation probabilities were computed using a VDJ recombination model fitted to out-of-frame rearrangements, and the results were checked against IGoR. In a later analysis, hypergeometric tests were used to score TCR-TCR, TCR-HLA and TCR-CMV co-occurrence, with a repertoire-size bias correction applied to TCR pairs. To estimate false discovery rates, a later analysis permuted the HLA or CMV assignments 20 times. In a later analysis, co-occurring TCRs were grouped with DBSCAN, and TCRdist sequence similarity was added when clustering was performed within HLA-allele-positive subsets. Repertoires with fewer than 30,000 or more than 120,000 public chains, plus five repertoires with anomalous nucleotide sharing, were excluded from co-occurrence clustering. TCRdb mirrors the immuneACCESS table, restricted to in-frame sequences. Some clones are absent from its copies; in checked studies, under half trace to an unresolved V gene, and the reason for the others is unknown. V and J calls plus clone size are reproduced from that table; the DNA served to infer D and trimming. This sample holds roughly 120,000 clones; around 9% were observed only once. The ten biggest clones cover 5.5% of the sample.

The CDR3 is made up of 15 amino acids, end residues included. CDR3 DNA is the only sequence kept; it has 45 bases, read in frame from the first base. The germline V gene (reference sequence) provides CDR1 MNHEY and CDR2 SMNVEV. At the junction V is shortened by 3 bases and J by 2 bases, with 13 bases in between. As to this clone: Its antigen target is currently unknown. A read error is likely, as this CDR3 ends without the conserved phenylalanine or tryptophan.

Paper-wide results and their limitations: The 87-base-pair reads could not distinguish some IMGT-functional V segments, including TRBV6-2 and TRBV6-3, so those segments were excluded. The sequencing pipeline was judged likely to have produced a cluster of highly shared sequence variants as a technical artifact. A later analysis found that TCR association rates varied across HLA loci, with DRB1 alleles showing the most associated TCRs and HLA-C alleles the fewest. In this cohort, only TCR beta chains were sequenced, and detectable features were limited by the absence of alpha or paired-chain data. While some public TCRs were present in many individuals, most TCR sequences turned up only very rarely across donors. The presence/absence analyses assumed that sequencing depth was roughly uniform across donors, and that assumption may not be true. Most CMV-associated TCR beta chains appeared to be HLA-restricted in a later analysis, and the HLA associations seemed to be driven largely by CMV exposure. Compared with the roughly 700-donor mean, donors in an Asian-associated ancestry cluster had fewer N-insertions in productive TCRs, according to a later genetic analysis. The earlier analysis of approximately 540 of the donors excluded roughly 17 rarely observed V segments, including chromosome 9 orphons, because counts were too low. Because HLA typing was unavailable for some donors at each locus, only the typed subset was used in association tests. Immune exposure information for the cohort was limited to CMV serostatus. An earlier analysis of some 590 of the donors showed that most TCR beta V segments appeared in productive rearrangements either about 90% or about 30% of the time, which broadly matched IMGT annotations. According to the authors, the approach could potentially be generalized to other disease states and immunological phenotypes. A further reported finding was that TCR beta sequences accurately predicted the HLA-A and HLA-B alleles for most subjects in the first cohort. The classifier was reported to diagnose cytomegalovirus status with high specificity and sensitivity in both the original and validation cohorts. Strong co-occurrence of HLA alleles, especially DR and DQ, made assigning TCR associations to individual alleles difficult. In a later analysis, HLA-associated TCR beta chains were found to be more clonally expanded and to have lower generation probabilities than equally common non-associated chains. According to a later analysis, parvovirus B19, influenza, CMV and Epstein-Barr virus appeared linked to several top co-occurrence clusters. A total of fewer than 200 TCR beta chains were listed by the study as associated with cytomegalovirus. A few of the identified cytomegalovirus-associated TCR beta chains were confirmed in vitro to be specific for cytomegalovirus antigens. Specific HLA alleles were associated with more than 15,000 TCR beta sequences at a false discovery rate of 0.05 in a later analysis. In a later genetic analysis, a missense DCLRE1C variant was associated with V-gene and J-gene trimming of TCR beta chains, and the association was replicated in an independent cohort. Correlated functional status among segregating V segments might reflect linkage disequilibrium, but an unknown experimental factor could not be ruled out.

The cohort was made up of hundreds of healthy bone marrow donors. Cohort members were all nominally healthy when sampled, although unrecorded immune exposures were likely present. The donor was CMV seronegative and belonged to the group of approximately 320 seronegative cohort members. A peripheral blood sample was collected from each donor, and TCR beta sequencing was performed on peripheral blood mononuclear cells. Genomic DNA extraction from the blood cell samples was performed with the Qiagen DNeasy Blood Extraction Kit. Sequencing was performed on PBMCs. The V and J segments used are TRBV27 and TRBJ1-2, with no confidently assigned D gene. The sequence was collected from a man aged 35 to 55 in good health and CMV-seronegative. The nucleotide sequence reads as follows: TGTGCCAGCAGTTTGTCCAGCGCCAAGAACTATGGCTACACCGTC. Its translation is CASSLSSAKNYGYTV.